The clone carrying this T cell receptor (beta chain) occurred many times. This sample was included in a study of CD8+CD57+ T cells in acquired aplastic anemia. Study information: Healthy donors gave 10 million to 11 million reads on average for CD4+ cells.

Profiling of TCR beta VDJ combinations and CDR3 sequences used genomic DNA as template. TCRdb recomputed calls from the reads with MiXCR, one row per CDR3 protein. The table has about 190,000 distinct CDR3 sequences, approximately 49% seen once; the top ten hold 16%. This CDR3 is built from 15 residues. Germline lookup yields CDR1 DFQATT and CDR2 SNEGSKA (reference sequence). V was clipped by 3 bases and J by 5 bases, with 14 bases between them. Specimen: sorted CD4+, CD8+, or CD8+CD57+ T cells (not recorded which) from PBMCs. This clonotype originated in a human donor in good health, serving as a control. This chain joins TRBV20-1 and TRBJ1-6, with D possibly matching TRBD1 (5 bases). The CDR3, as DNA: TGCAGTGCTAGGGTTACCGGACAAGATAATTCACCCCTCCACTTT. Protein: CSARVTGQDNSPLHF.